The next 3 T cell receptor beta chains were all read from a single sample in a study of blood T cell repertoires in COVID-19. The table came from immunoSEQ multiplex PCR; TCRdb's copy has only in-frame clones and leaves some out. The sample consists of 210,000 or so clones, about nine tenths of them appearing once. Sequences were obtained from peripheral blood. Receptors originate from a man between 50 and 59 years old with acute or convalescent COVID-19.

The CDR3 protein is CASSQGGLTEQFF. The CDR3 DNA reads TGTGCCAGCAGCCAAGGGGGGCTGACTGAGCAGTTCTTC. The J gene is TRBJ2-1, the V gene TRBV3-1 (or the pseudogene TRBV3-2), with a tentative D call TRBD1 (6 bases). V lost 1 base and J lost 9, with 10 bases in between. Germline lookup yields CDR1 LGHDT and CDR2 YNNKEL (reference sequence). This CDR3 spans 13 amino acids.

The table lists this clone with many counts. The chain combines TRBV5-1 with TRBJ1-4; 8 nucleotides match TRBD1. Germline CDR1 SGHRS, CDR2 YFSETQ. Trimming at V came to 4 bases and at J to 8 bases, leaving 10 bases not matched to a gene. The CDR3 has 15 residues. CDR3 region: CASSGQGSAGEKLFF. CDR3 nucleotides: TGCGCCAGCAGCGGACAGGGATCAGCGGGGGAAAAACTGTTTTTT.

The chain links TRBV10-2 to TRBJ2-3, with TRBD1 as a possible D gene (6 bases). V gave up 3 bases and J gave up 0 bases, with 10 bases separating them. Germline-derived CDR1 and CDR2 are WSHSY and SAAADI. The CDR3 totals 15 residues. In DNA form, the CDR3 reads TGCGCCAGCAGTGATGGGCAGGGGAGCACAGATACGCAGTATTTT. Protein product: CASSDGQGSTDTQYF.